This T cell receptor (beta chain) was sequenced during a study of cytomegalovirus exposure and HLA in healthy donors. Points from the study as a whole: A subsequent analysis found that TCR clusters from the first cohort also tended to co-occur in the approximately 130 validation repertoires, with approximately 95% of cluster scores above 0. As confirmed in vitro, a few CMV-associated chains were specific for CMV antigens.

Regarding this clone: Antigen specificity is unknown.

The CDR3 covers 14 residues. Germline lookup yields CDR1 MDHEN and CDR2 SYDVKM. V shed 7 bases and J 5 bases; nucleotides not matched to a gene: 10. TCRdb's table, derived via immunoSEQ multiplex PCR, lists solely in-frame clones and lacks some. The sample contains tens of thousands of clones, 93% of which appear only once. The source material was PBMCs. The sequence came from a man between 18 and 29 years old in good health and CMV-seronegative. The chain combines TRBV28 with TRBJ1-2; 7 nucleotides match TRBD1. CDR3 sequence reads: CASTPPGQIYGYTF. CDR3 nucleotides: TGTGCCAGCACCCCGCCGGGACAGATTTATGGCTACACCTTC.